The T cell receptor beta chain described here comes from a study of lymphopenia after photon versus proton radiotherapy. V lost 4 bases and J lost 3; bases outside the gene matches: 7. This CDR3 has 15 amino acids. Germline V gives CDR1 SGHDN, CDR2 FVKESK. Study findings and constraints: Post-nadir TCR diversity decline inversely tracked overall survival among those who died. Relative stability marked proton patients; photon patients lost diversity and naive cells. Authors raise, but do not show, better survival with proton therapy. Post-nadir diversity loss with photons came from oligoclonal expansion, particularly CD8+ Temra cells.

Sequenced by immunoSEQ multiplex PCR; TCRdb stores in-frame clones only, minus some. The sample consists of approximately 71,000 clones, approximately 90% of them appearing once. For this clone: Its antigen is unidentified.

The sequence derives from a woman in her 70s with pancreatic cancer. V is TRBV14 and J is TRBJ1-1; 8 nucleotides agree with TRBD1. Specimen: peripheral blood, collected from a patient treated with photon-based radiotherapy. Here the CDR3 DNA reads TGTGCCAGCAGCCGTCGGACAGGGAGGGACACTGAAGCTTTCTTT. Its translation is CASSRRTGRDTEAFF.